A selection of T cell receptor beta chains follows, all from one sample in a study of siplizumab effects on memory and regulatory T cells. The repertoire was sequenced with immunoSEQ multiplex PCR; TCRdb's copy has only in-frame clones and lacks some. This table has 90,000 to 110,000 clones, approximately 94% appearing once. Sequenced input: CD4+ T cells sorted from blood. The receptors come from a human donor in good health. Each CDR3 is given with its conserved first and last residue. The D gene is left open where the match is weak. Size tells how often a clone was seen (once, few, many) or the class of an expanded clone, and some rows leave it out.

.	TRBV18	TRBJ1-1	.	CASSPGVNTEAFF	TGTGCCAGCTCACCGGGGGTGAACACTGAAGCTTTCTTT
.	TRBV11-3	TRBJ2-7	TRBD2	CASSFGLAGGYEQYF	TGTGCCAGCAGCTTTGGACTAGCGGGAGGGTACGAGCAGTACTTC
.	TRBV9	TRBJ1-6	TRBD1	CASGETGKNSPLHF	TGTGCCAGCGGGGAGACAGGGAAGAATTCACCCCTCCACTTT
.	TRBV2	TRBJ2-7	.	CASTKDLPAEQYF	TGTGCCAGCACCAAGGATCTGCCCGCCGAGCAGTACTTC
.	TRBV28	TRBJ1-2	.	CASSPALVIYTF	TGTGCCAGCAGTCCCGCCCTAGTAATTTACACCTTC
.	TRBV2	TRBJ1-1	.	CASSEAGPNMNTEAFF	TGTGCCAGCAGTGAGGCAGGGCCCAACATGAACACTGAAGCTTTCTTT
few	TRBV7-9	TRBJ2-3	.	CASSRGTQYF	TGTGCCAGCAGTCGCGGTACGCAGTATTTT
.	TRBV6-5	TRBJ1-2	TRBD1	CASSYSRTGQSYTF	TGTGCCAGCAGTTACTCGCGGACAGGTCAAAGCTACACCTTC
.	TRBV18	TRBJ2-6	.	CASSPITGTGANVLTF	TGTGCCAGCTCACCGATAACAGGGACCGGGGCCAACGTCCTGACTTTC
.	TRBV9	TRBJ1-1	.	CASSLTWGFGTEAFF	TGTGCCAGCAGCCTCACATGGGGTTTTGGCACTGAAGCTTTCTTT
.	TRBV7-9	TRBJ2-7	.	CASTLRGVQYF	TGTGCCAGCACCCTAAGGGGGGTCCAATACTTC
.	TRBV9	TRBJ2-5	.	CASSFGVGGETQYF	TGTGCCAGCAGTTTCGGTGTTGGGGGAGAGACCCAGTACTTC
.	TRBV19	TRBJ2-5	.	CASSIVRSTIRQETQYF	TGTGCCAGTAGTATAGTACGTTCGACTATCCGCCAAGAGACCCAGTACTTC
.	TRBV27	TRBJ1-4	TRBD1	CASSSGTGPNEKLFF	TGTGCCAGCAGTTCGGGGACAGGTCCGAATGAAAAACTGTTTTTT
.	TRBV6-1	TRBJ2-7	TRBD2	CASSPSGGAAEQYF	TGTGCCAGCAGTCCTAGCGGGGGGGCGGCTGAGCAGTACTTC
.	TRBV5-1	TRBJ2-6	.	CASSPMGGGERASGANVLTF	TGCGCCAGCAGCCCCATGGGAGGGGGGGAAAGGGCCTCTGGGGCCAACGTCCTGACTTTC
.	TRBV30	TRBJ2-1	TRBD2	CAGGLAGKQFF	TGTGCCGGGGGACTAGCGGGGAAGCAGTTCTTC
.	TRBV9	TRBJ2-1	.	CASSVATTPRDEQFF	TGTGCCAGCAGCGTAGCAACTACCCCTAGGGATGAGCAGTTCTTC
.	TRBV5-6	TRBJ2-5	.	CASSSTRGWETQYF	TGTGCCAGCAGCTCGACGAGAGGCTGGGAGACCCAGTACTTC
.	TRBV30	TRBJ1-6	TRBD1	CAWSLGQIYNSPLHF	TGTGCCTGGAGCTTGGGACAGATCTATAATTCACCCCTCCACTTT
.	TRBV6-1	TRBJ2-7	.	CASSRGISYEQYF	TGTGCCAGCAGCAGGGGAATATCCTACGAGCAGTACTTC
.	TRBV7-2	TRBJ1-1	TRBD1	CASSLEGTGSLGAFF	TGTGCCAGCAGCTTAGAGGGGACAGGGTCCCTGGGAGCTTTCTTT
few	TRBV5-1	TRBJ2-2	TRBD2	CASSRLAGGPSGELFF	TGCGCCAGCAGTCGACTAGCGGGGGGGCCCTCCGGGGAGCTGTTTTTT
.	TRBV30	TRBJ1-3	.	CAWGRDSLSGNTIYF	TGTGCCTGGGGCCGTGACAGCCTCTCTGGAAACACCATATATTTT
.	TRBV27	TRBJ2-1	.	CASSVIGPGVGEQFF	TGTGCCAGCAGTGTGATCGGTCCAGGGGTGGGTGAGCAGTTCTTC
once	TRBV6-1	TRBJ1-4	.	CASRLQGSANEKLFF	TGTGCCAGCAGGCTCCAGGGATCAGCTAATGAAAAACTGTTTTTT
.	TRBV10-1	TRBJ1-2	.	CASSESGGYGYTF	TGCGCCAGCAGTGAGTCAGGGGGCTATGGCTACACCTTC
few	TRBV6-5	TRBJ2-5	.	CASSTRPPGQETQYF	TGTGCCAGCAGCACCCGGCCTCCGGGCCAAGAGACCCAGTACTTC
.	TRBV30	TRBJ2-7	TRBD1	CAWTRGQGAYEQYF	TGTGCCTGGACTAGGGGACAGGGGGCCTACGAGCAGTACTTC
once	TRBV7-9	TRBJ2-1	TRBD2	CASSQREYNEQFF	TGTGCCAGCAGCCAGCGGGAGTACAATGAGCAGTTCTTC
once	TRBV5-1	TRBJ1-2	.	CASSLAEGKYGYTF	TGCGCCAGCAGCTTGGCCGAGGGGAAATATGGCTACACCTTC
.	TRBV30	TRBJ2-7	.	CAWSTLKGGRTYEQYF	TGTGCCTGGAGTACTCTCAAGGGGGGTCGAACCTACGAGCAGTACTTC
once	TRBV10-3	TRBJ2-7	.	CAISLGSSYEQYF	TGTGCCATCAGCCTAGGGAGCTCCTACGAGCAGTACTTC
once	TRBV21-1	TRBJ2-7	.	CASSKGSGGGSYEQYF	TGTGCCAGCAGCAAAGGAAGCGGGGGAGGGTCCTACGAGCAGTACTTC
.	TRBV29-1	TRBJ2-5	.	CSVAQGQETQYF	TGCAGCGTTGCTCAGGGGCAAGAGACCCAGTACTTC
.	TRBV5-6	TRBJ1-2	TRBD1	CASSLGDRDYGYTF	TGTGCCAGCAGCTTGGGGGACAGGGACTATGGCTACACCTTC
.	TRBV9	TRBJ2-1	TRBD1	CASSVEGQPYNEQFF	TGTGCCAGCAGCGTAGAGGGACAGCCCTACAATGAGCAGTTCTTC
.	TRBV6-5	TRBJ2-7	TRBD1	CASSYSWTGAYEQYF	TGTGCCAGCAGTTACTCATGGACAGGGGCCTACGAGCAGTACTTC
.	TRBV5-1	TRBJ2-7	TRBD2	CASSWTSGGYEQYF	TGCGCCAGCTCTTGGACTAGCGGGGGGTACGAGCAGTACTTC
.	TRBV5-4	TRBJ1-1	TRBD1	CASSLSGQATEAFF	TGTGCCAGCAGCTTGTCGGGACAGGCAACTGAAGCTTTCTTT
.	TRBV21-1	TRBJ1-2	.	CASTMTGGRDGYTF	TGTGCCAGCACCATGACAGGGGGTCGGGATGGCTACACCTTC
.	TRBV11-2	TRBJ2-5	.	CASSLGRWGETQYF	TGTGCCAGCAGCTTAGGGCGATGGGGAGAGACCCAGTACTTC
.	TRBV6-5	TRBJ2-7	.	CASSPRQVSYEQYF	TGTGCCAGCAGTCCAAGACAGGTATCCTACGAGCAGTACTTC
.	TRBV7-2	TRBJ1-4	TRBD1	CASSLTGDEKLFF	TGTGCCAGCAGCTTGACAGGGGATGAAAAACTGTTTTTT
.	TRBV5-1	TRBJ2-1	TRBD1	CASSLPDREYNEQFF	TGCGCCAGCAGCTTACCGGACAGGGAATACAATGAGCAGTTCTTC